This passage covers 3 T cell receptor beta chains from one sample sequenced in a study of CXCR3-negative and CXCR3-positive naive CD8 T cells. Broader study findings: More hydrophobic TRB CDR3s were found in CXCR3-positive naive cells than in CXCR3-negative naive cells.

No antigen has been assigned to these receptors. The authors made the TRB cDNA libraries by 5' RACE using UMI labels. TCRdb reprocessed the 5' RACE reads, keeping one entry per CDR3 protein, no DNA. The repertoire table contains 55,000 to 70,000 distinct CDR3 sequences. The sample taken for sequencing was naive CXCR3+ CD8+ T cells from blood. Stated subset: CD45RO-CCR7+CD27+CD95- naive CD8+ T cells expressing CXCR3 (TNR3+). Receptors originate from a human donor in good health. Some clones in this sample may be carry-over from other donors' samples.

V gene TRBV7-2 combines with J gene TRBJ2-3; TCRdb selects TRBD1, and the lack of DNA leaves this call unchecked. Germline CDR1 is SGHTA and CDR2 is FQGNSA. This CDR3 spans 13 amino acids. The CDR3: CASSRAPTDTQYF.

J is TRBJ2-5 and V is TRBV27; TCRdb's D call, TRBD1, is unchecked because there is no DNA. The CDR3 extends over 14 amino acids. The germline CDR1 and CDR2 sequences are MNHEY and SMNVEV (reference sequence). CDR3: CASSPGTAQETQYF.

This sequence joins TRBV19 and TRBJ2-7; lacking DNA, the TRBD1 call made by TCRdb goes unchecked. Germline-derived CDR1 and CDR2 are LNHDA and SQIVND (reference sequence). The CDR3 totals 13 residues. The CDR3 sequence is CASSMAGLDEQYF.